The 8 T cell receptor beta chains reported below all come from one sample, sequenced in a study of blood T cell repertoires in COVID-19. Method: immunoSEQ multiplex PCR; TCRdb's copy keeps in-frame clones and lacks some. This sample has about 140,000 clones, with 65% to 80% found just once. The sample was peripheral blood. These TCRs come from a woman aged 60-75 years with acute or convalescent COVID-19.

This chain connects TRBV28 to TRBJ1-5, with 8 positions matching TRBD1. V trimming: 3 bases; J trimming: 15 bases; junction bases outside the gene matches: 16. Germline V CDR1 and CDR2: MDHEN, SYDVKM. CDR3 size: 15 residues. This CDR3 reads CASSLPGTGFLSAHF. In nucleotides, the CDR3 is TGTGCCAGCAGTTTGCCCGGGACAGGTTTCCTTTCGGCGCATTTT.

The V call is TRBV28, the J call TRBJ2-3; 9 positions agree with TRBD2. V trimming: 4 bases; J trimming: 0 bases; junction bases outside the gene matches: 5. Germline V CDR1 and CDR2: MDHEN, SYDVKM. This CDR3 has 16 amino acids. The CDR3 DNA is TGTGCCAGCAGTTCCCCTCTAGCGGGGAGCACAGATACGCAGTATTTT. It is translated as CASSSPLAGSTDTQYF.

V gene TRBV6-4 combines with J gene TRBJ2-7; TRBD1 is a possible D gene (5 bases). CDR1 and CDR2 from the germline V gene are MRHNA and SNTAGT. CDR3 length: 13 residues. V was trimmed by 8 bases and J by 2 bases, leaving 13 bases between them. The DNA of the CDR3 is TGTGCCAGCTCGGTGGGGCCGACCTACGAGCAGTACTTC. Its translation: CASSVGPTYEQYF.

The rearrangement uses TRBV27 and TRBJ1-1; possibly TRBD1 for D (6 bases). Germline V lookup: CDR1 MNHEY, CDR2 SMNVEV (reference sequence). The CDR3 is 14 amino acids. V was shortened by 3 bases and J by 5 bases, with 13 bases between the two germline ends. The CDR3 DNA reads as TGTGCCAGCAGTTTCTCGGGCCAGGGGACTGAAGCTTTCTTT. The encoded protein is CASSFSGQGTEAFF.

CDR3 DNA sequence: TGTGCCAGTAGTATTCTATCGGGAGCTTTTACCTACAATGAGCAGTTCTTC. Translated, it gives CASSILSGAFTYNEQFF. This sequence joins TRBV19 and TRBJ2-1; weak D call: TRBD2 (6 bases). This CDR3 is built from 17 residues. Trimming pared 3 bases from V and 2 bases from J, leaving 17 bases between. Germline lookup yields CDR1 LNHDA and CDR2 SQIVND (reference sequence).

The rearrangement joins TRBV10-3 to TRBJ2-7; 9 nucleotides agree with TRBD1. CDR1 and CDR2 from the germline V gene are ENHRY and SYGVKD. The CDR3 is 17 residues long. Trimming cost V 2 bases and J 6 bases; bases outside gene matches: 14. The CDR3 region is CAISERTRTGVRIEQYF. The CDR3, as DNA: TGTGCCATCAGTGAGAGGACTAGGACAGGGGTAAGAATCGAGCAGTACTTC.

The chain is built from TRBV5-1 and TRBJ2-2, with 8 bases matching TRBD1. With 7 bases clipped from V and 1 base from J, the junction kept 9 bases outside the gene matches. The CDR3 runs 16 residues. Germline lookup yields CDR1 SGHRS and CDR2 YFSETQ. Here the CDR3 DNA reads TGCGCCAGCGACAGGGGCCTAAACAGGAACACCGGGGAGCTGTTTTTT. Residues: CASDRGLNRNTGELFF.

CDR3 in amino acids: CASSSGSSNQPQHF. CDR3 coding DNA: TGTGCCAGCAGTTCGGGGTCTAGCAATCAGCCCCAGCATTTT. V is TRBV28 and J is TRBJ1-5; unclear D gene. V was shortened by 4 bases and J by 0 bases, with 7 bases between the two germline ends. Germline CDR1 and CDR2: MDHEN and SYDVKM. The CDR3 spans 14 residues.